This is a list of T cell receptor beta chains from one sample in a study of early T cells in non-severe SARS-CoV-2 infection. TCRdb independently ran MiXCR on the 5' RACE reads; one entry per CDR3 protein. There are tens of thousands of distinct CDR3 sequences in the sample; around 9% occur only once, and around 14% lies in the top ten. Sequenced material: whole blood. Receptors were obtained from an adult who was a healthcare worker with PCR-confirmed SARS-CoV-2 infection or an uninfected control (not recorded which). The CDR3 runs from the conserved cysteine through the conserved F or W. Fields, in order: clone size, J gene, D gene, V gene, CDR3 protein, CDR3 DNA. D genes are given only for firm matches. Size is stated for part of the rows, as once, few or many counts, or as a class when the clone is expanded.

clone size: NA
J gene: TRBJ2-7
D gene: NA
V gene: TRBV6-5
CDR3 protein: CASSSSGSAGLYEQYF
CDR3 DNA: TGTGCCAGCAGTTCCTCAGGGTCCGCGGGGCTCTACGAGCAGTACTTC

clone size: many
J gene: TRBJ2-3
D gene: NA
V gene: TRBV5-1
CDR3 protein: CASSPRDSRTDTQYF
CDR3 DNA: TGCGCCAGCAGCCCCCGGGACTCCCGCACAGATACGCAGTATTTT

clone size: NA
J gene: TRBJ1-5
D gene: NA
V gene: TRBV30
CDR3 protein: CAWSGTVNNQPQHF
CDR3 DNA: TGTGCCTGGAGTGGGACAGTTAATAATCAGCCCCAGCATTTT

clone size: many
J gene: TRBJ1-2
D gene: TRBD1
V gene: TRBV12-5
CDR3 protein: CASGQGMNYGYTF
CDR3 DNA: TGTGCTAGTGGACAGGGGATGAACTATGGCTACACCTTC

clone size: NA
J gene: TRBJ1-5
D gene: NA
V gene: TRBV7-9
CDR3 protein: CASSLGAGDQPQHF
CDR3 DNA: TGTGCCAGCAGCTTAGGAGCAGGAGATCAGCCCCAGCATTTT

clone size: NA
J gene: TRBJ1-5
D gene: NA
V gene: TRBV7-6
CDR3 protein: CASSSSENQPQHF
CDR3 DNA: TGTGCCAGCAGCTCTAGCGAGAATCAGCCCCAGCATTTT

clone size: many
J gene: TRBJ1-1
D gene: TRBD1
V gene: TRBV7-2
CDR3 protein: CASSLVWTGGGEAFF
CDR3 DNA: TGTGCCAGCAGCTTAGTTTGGACAGGGGGCGGTGAAGCTTTCTTT

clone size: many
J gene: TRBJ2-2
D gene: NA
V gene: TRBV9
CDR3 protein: CASSVVAGRTGELFF
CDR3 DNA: TGTGCCAGCAGCGTAGTCGCAGGGCGGACCGGGGAGCTGTTTTTT

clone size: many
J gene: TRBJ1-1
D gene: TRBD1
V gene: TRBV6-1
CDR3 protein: CASSERRGTGAPNTEAFF
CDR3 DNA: TGTGCCAGCAGTGAACGAAGGGGGACAGGAGCCCCGAACACTGAAGCTTTCTTT

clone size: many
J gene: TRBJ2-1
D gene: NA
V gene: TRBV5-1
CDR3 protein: CASSLRGDPYNEQFF
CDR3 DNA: TGCGCCAGCAGCTTGCGGGGAGACCCCTACAATGAGCAGTTCTTC

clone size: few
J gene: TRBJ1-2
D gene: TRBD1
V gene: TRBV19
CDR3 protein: CATRTGNYGYTF
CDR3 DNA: TGTGCCACTCGGACAGGGAACTATGGCTACACCTTC

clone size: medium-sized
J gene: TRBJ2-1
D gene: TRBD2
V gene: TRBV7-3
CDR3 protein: CASSFQRGGGNEQFF
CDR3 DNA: TGTGCCAGCAGCTTTCAGCGGGGGGGCGGAAATGAGCAGTTCTTC

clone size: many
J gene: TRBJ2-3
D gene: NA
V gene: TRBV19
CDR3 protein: CASMGGGHPSTDTQYF
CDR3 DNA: TGTGCCAGTATGGGCGGGGGCCATCCTAGCACAGATACGCAGTATTTT

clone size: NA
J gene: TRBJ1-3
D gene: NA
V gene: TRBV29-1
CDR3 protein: CSVVSIDSGNTIYF
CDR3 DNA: TGCAGCGTTGTATCGATAGACTCTGGAAACACCATATATTTT

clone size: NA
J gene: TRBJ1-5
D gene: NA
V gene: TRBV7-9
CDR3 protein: CASSLAGRTRDQPQHF
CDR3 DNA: TGTGCCAGCAGCTTAGCGGGCAGGACAAGGGATCAGCCCCAGCATTTT

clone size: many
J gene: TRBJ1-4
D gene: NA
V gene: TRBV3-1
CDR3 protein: CASRRTRETNEKLFF
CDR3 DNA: TGTGCCAGCAGACGGACCAGGGAGACTAATGAAAAACTGTTTTTT

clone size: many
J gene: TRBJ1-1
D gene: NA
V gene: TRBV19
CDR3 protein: CASRLGMLEAFF
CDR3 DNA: TGTGCCAGTAGACTCGGTATGCTTGAAGCTTTCTTT

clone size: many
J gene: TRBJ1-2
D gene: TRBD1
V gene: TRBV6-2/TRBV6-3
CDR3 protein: CASSRGPDGYTF
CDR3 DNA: TGTGCCAGCTCTAGGGGGCCGGATGGCTACACCTTC

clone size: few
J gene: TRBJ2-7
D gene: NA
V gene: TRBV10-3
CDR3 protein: CAISEPHTGAGRPYEQYF
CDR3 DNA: TGTGCCATCAGTGAGCCACACACGGGGGCAGGACGGCCCTACGAGCAGTACTTC

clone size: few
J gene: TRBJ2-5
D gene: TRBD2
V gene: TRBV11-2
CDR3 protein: CASSLGSASGGLETQYF
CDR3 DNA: TGTGCCAGCAGCTTAGGTTCGGCTAGCGGGGGGCTGGAGACCCAGTACTTC

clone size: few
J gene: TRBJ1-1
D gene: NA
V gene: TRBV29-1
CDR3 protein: CSVGGPFRNTEAFF
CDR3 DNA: TGCAGCGTTGGGGGGCCCTTCAGGAACACTGAAGCTTTCTTT

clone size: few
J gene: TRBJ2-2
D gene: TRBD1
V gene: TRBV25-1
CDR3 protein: CASSKTGGASGELFF
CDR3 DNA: TGTGCCAGCAGTAAGACAGGGGGCGCATCCGGGGAGCTGTTTTTT

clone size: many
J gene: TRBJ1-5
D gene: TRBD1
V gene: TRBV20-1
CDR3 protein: CSAQGEPQHF
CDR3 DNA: TGCAGTGCTCAGGGGGAACCCCAGCATTTT

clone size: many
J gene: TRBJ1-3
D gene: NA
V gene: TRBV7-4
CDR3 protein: CASSKRGFAIYF
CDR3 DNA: TGTGCCAGCAGCAAAAGGGGGTTCGCCATATATTTT

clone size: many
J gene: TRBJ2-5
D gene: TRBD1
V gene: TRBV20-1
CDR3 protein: CSAPEGALQETQYF
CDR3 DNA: TGCAGTGCTCCCGAGGGGGCCCTCCAAGAGACCCAGTACTTC

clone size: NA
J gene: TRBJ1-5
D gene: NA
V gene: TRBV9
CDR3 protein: CAGSVGEGLEGNQPQHF
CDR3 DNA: TGTGCCGGCAGCGTAGGGGAGGGGCTTGAGGGCAATCAGCCCCAGCATTTT

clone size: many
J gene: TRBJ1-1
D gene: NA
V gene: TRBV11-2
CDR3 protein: CASKRDGYMNTEAFF
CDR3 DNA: TGTGCCAGCAAGCGAGACGGCTACATGAACACTGAAGCTTTCTTT

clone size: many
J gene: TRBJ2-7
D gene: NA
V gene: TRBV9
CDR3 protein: CASSPYLGHAYEQYF
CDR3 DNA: TGTGCCAGCAGCCCCTATTTGGGCCATGCCTACGAGCAGTACTTC

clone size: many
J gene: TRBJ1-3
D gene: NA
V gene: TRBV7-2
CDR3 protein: CASSLRDTNSGNTIYF
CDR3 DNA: TGTGCCAGCAGCTTAAGGGACACCAACTCTGGAAACACCATATATTTT

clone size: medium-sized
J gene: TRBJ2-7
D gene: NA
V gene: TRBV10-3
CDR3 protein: CAIGQTYEQYF
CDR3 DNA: TGTGCCATCGGGCAGACCTACGAGCAGTACTTC

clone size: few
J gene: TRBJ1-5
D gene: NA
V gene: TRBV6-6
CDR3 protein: CASNGQPQHF
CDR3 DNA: TGTGCCAGCAATGGTCAGCCCCAGCATTTT

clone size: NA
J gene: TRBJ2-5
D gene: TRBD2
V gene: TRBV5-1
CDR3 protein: CASSLPGDRRAGGSQETQYF
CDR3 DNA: TGCGCCAGCAGTCTCCCCGGAGACCGCCGAGCGGGGGGTTCTCAAGAGACCCAGTACTTC

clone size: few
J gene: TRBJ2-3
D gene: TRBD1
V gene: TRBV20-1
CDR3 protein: CSASSPAGGADTQYF
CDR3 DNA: TGCAGTGCTAGCTCTCCGGCAGGGGGCGCAGATACGCAGTATTTT